This is a list of T cell receptor beta chains from one sample in a study of long-term antiretroviral therapy in people with HIV. Generated by immunoSEQ multiplex PCR, the TCRdb table keeps only in-frame clones and is missing some. The table shows some 25,000 clones, with about 86% occurring only once. The sample was unsorted PBMCs, taken 1.2 years after starting antiretroviral therapy. All receptors come from a man in his fifties or sixties with HIV. Each CDR3 is given with its conserved first and last residue. A D gene is named only where the DNA matches it firmly. Clone size is shown for a subset of rows, as once, few, many or a class of expanded clone.

length: 14
D: .
size: .
J: TRBJ1-2
V: TRBV14
CDR3: CASSPGGYGGGYTF
DNA: TGTGCCAGCAGCCCGGGCGGCTACGGGGGGGGCTACACCTTC

length: 15
D: TRBD1
size: .
J: TRBJ2-4
V: TRBV7-9
CDR3: CASSFPGQSLNIQYF
DNA: TGTGCCAGCAGTTTTCCGGGACAGAGTCTAAACATTCAGTACTTC

length: 14
D: .
size: few
J: TRBJ1-2
V: TRBV28
CDR3: CASRETGSHYGYTF
DNA: TGTGCCAGCAGAGAAACAGGGAGTCACTATGGCTACACCTTC

length: 15
D: .
size: .
J: TRBJ2-2
V: TRBV7-2
CDR3: CASSLEGSLAGELFF
DNA: TGTGCCAGCAGCTTAGAAGGCAGTTTGGCCGGGGAGCTGTTTTTT

length: 15
D: .
size: .
J: TRBJ1-1
V: TRBV5-1
CDR3: CASSRTGGANTEAFF
DNA: TGCGCCAGCAGCCGCACGGGGGGTGCGAACACTGAAGCTTTCTTT

length: 15
D: .
size: .
J: TRBJ2-1
V: TRBV4-3
CDR3: CASSQDLYSLNEQFF
DNA: TGCGCCAGCAGCCAAGATCTATACAGCCTCAATGAGCAGTTCTTC

length: 13
D: TRBD1
size: .
J: TRBJ2-1
V: TRBV19
CDR3: CASSHQGAIEQFF
DNA: TGTGCCAGTAGTCACCAGGGGGCAATTGAGCAGTTCTTC

length: 17
D: TRBD1
size: .
J: TRBJ2-1
V: TRBV7-9
CDR3: CASSSSYPGTGAGEQFF
DNA: TGTGCCAGCAGCTCCTCCTACCCCGGGACAGGGGCCGGTGAGCAGTTCTTC

length: 14
D: .
size: .
J: TRBJ1-6
V: TRBV6-5
CDR3: CASSPFGDDSPLHF
DNA: TGTGCCAGCAGCCCATTTGGTGATGATTCACCCCTCCACTTT

length: 15
D: .
size: .
J: TRBJ2-3
V: TRBV4-1
CDR3: CASSQDNARTDTQYF
DNA: TGCGCCAGCAGCCAAGATAATGCCCGCACAGATACGCAGTATTTT

length: 15
D: .
size: .
J: TRBJ2-1
V: TRBV6-5
CDR3: CASSLNPSSYNEQFF
DNA: TGTGCCAGCAGTCTAAACCCGAGCTCCTACAATGAGCAGTTCTTC

length: 14
D: .
size: .
J: TRBJ1-1
V: TRBV4-3
CDR3: CASSNVGDRTEAFF
DNA: TGCGCCAGCAGCAATGTTGGGGACCGCACTGAAGCTTTCTTT

length: 16
D: TRBD1
size: .
J: TRBJ2-2
V: TRBV25-1
CDR3: CASSEEDRGLVGELFF
DNA: TGTGCCAGCAGTGAGGAGGACAGGGGGTTGGTCGGGGAGCTGTTTTTT

length: 13
D: .
size: .
J: TRBJ1-1
V: TRBV9
CDR3: CASSVVPQGEAFF
DNA: TGTGCCAGCAGCGTAGTACCCCAGGGTGAAGCTTTCTTT

length: 15
D: .
size: .
J: TRBJ2-7
V: TRBV5-5
CDR3: CASSLVWGARYEQYF
DNA: TGTGCCAGCAGCTTGGTGTGGGGGGCGCGGTACGAGCAGTACTTC

length: 13
D: TRBD1
size: .
J: TRBJ1-4
V: TRBV27
CDR3: CASSSGTDRKLFF
DNA: TGTGCCAGCAGTTCCGGGACAGACAGAAAACTGTTTTTT

length: 15
D: TRBD1
size: .
J: TRBJ1-5
V: TRBV2
CDR3: CASSGDRGSNQPQHF
DNA: TGTGCCAGCAGTGGGGACAGGGGAAGCAATCAGCCCCAGCATTTT

length: 14
D: TRBD1
size: .
J: TRBJ1-2
V: TRBV2
CDR3: CASSGQGGSRGYTF
DNA: TGTGCCAGCAGTGGACAGGGGGGAAGTAGGGGCTACACCTTC

length: 11
D: .
size: .
J: TRBJ2-1
V: TRBV2
CDR3: CASSRYPEQFF
DNA: TGTGCCAGCAGTCGTTACCCTGAGCAGTTCTTC

length: 12
D: .
size: .
J: TRBJ2-7
V: TRBV5-6
CDR3: CASSLYPEEQYF
DNA: TGTGCCAGCAGCTTGTATCCGGAGGAGCAGTACTTC

length: 13
D: .
size: .
J: TRBJ2-7
V: TRBV6-6
CDR3: CASIPQGSYEQYF
DNA: TGTGCCAGCATCCCACAGGGCTCCTACGAGCAGTACTTC

length: 14
D: TRBD2
size: .
J: TRBJ2-7
V: TRBV5-1
CDR3: CASKGTSGAYEQYF
DNA: TGCGCCAGCAAGGGGACTAGCGGGGCTTACGAGCAGTACTTC

length: 16
D: .
size: .
J: TRBJ2-7
V: TRBV21-1
CDR3: CASSKGAQGGTYEQYF
DNA: TGTGCCAGCAGCAAAGGGGCCCAAGGGGGGACCTACGAGCAGTACTTC

length: 15
D: .
size: few
J: TRBJ1-5
V: TRBV7-2
CDR3: CASSLDRAPNQPQHF
DNA: TGTGCCAGCAGCTTAGATCGGGCCCCCAATCAGCCCCAGCATTTT

length: 11
D: .
size: .
J: TRBJ2-3
V: TRBV2
CDR3: CAVLGSDTQYF
DNA: TGTGCCGTCCTAGGGTCAGATACGCAGTATTTT

length: 15
D: .
size: .
J: TRBJ1-5
V: TRBV6-4
CDR3: CASPRLGYSNQPQHF
DNA: TGTGCCAGCCCAAGACTGGGCTATAGCAATCAGCCCCAGCATTTT

length: 15
D: .
size: .
J: TRBJ1-2
V: TRBV7-9
CDR3: CASSPRGGVEDGYTF
DNA: TGTGCCAGCAGCCCGCGCGGGGGCGTTGAAGATGGCTACACCTTC

length: 17
D: TRBD1
size: .
J: TRBJ1-4
V: TRBV9
CDR3: CASSPSTQGAGDEKLFF
DNA: TGTGCCAGCAGCCCTAGCACACAGGGGGCAGGGGATGAAAAACTGTTTTTT

length: 14
D: .
size: .
J: TRBJ1-4
V: TRBV28
CDR3: CASSLRQFNEKLFF
DNA: TGTGCCAGCAGTTTGCGACAGTTTAATGAAAAACTGTTTTTT

length: 14
D: .
size: .
J: TRBJ2-5
V: TRBV6-6
CDR3: CASSPGVGRETQYF
DNA: TGTGCCAGCAGTCCGGGGGTGGGTAGGGAGACCCAGTACTTC

length: 13
D: .
size: .
J: TRBJ1-1
V: TRBV19
CDR3: CASRGASNTEAFF
DNA: TGTGCCAGTAGGGGGGCCTCGAACACTGAAGCTTTCTTT

length: 16
D: .
size: .
J: TRBJ2-2
V: TRBV15
CDR3: CATSRPGQLAAGELFF
DNA: TGTGCCACCAGCAGGCCTGGACAGCTCGCAGCCGGGGAGCTGTTTTTT

length: 15
D: .
size: .
J: TRBJ1-4
V: TRBV27
CDR3: CASSSSGVVGEKLFF
DNA: TGTGCCAGCAGTTCCTCAGGGGTTGTAGGAGAAAAACTGTTTTTT

length: 15
D: TRBD1
size: .
J: TRBJ2-5
V: TRBV10-3
CDR3: CAISAGTGGRETQYF
DNA: TGTGCCATCAGCGCCGGGACAGGGGGCCGAGAGACCCAGTACTTC

length: 13
D: .
size: .
J: TRBJ2-7
V: TRBV11-2
CDR3: CASSFPGSYEQYF
DNA: TGTGCCAGCAGCTTCCCTGGCAGTTACGAGCAGTACTTC

length: 15
D: .
size: .
J: TRBJ2-3
V: TRBV7-3
CDR3: CASSPGFRITDTQYF
DNA: TGTGCCAGCTCCCCAGGGTTTAGGATAACAGATACGCAGTATTTT

length: 16
D: .
size: .
J: TRBJ2-2
V: TRBV5-1
CDR3: CASSFRAGTNTGELFF
DNA: TGCGCCAGCAGCTTCCGTGCGGGGACGAACACCGGGGAGCTGTTTTTT

length: 14
D: .
size: .
J: TRBJ1-2
V: TRBV7-2
CDR3: CASSHGMGKNGYTF
DNA: TGTGCCAGCAGCCACGGCATGGGCAAGAATGGCTACACCTTC

length: 13
D: TRBD1
size: .
J: TRBJ1-5
V: TRBV6-1
CDR3: CASSGTGHQPQHF
DNA: TGTGCCAGCAGTGGGACAGGGCATCAGCCCCAGCATTTT

length: 12
D: .
size: .
J: TRBJ2-5
V: TRBV6-5
CDR3: CASSYSKETQYF
DNA: TGTGCCAGCAGTTACTCGAAAGAGACCCAGTACTTC

length: 14
D: .
size: .
J: TRBJ1-5
V: TRBV15
CDR3: CATRLTAEGQPQHF
DNA: TGTGCCACCAGGTTGACAGCGGAAGGTCAGCCCCAGCATTTT

length: 15
D: .
size: .
J: TRBJ2-2
V: TRBV19
CDR3: CASSRRTERTGELFF
DNA: TGTGCCAGTAGTAGGCGGACAGAACGGACCGGGGAGCTGTTTTTT

length: 17
D: .
size: .
J: TRBJ2-3
V: TRBV27
CDR3: CASSPPGQLRRTDTQYF
DNA: TGTGCCAGCAGTCCCCCGGGTCAGCTCCGTCGGACAGATACGCAGTATTTT

length: 13
D: .
size: .
J: TRBJ2-7
V: TRBV30
CDR3: CAWSGQGAYEQYF
DNA: TGTGCCTGGAGTGGGCAGGGAGCCTACGAGCAGTACTTC

length: 13
D: .
size: .
J: TRBJ1-1
V: TRBV6-5
CDR3: CASTPGDNTEAFF
DNA: TGTGCCAGCACCCCAGGGGATAACACTGAAGCTTTCTTT

length: 16
D: .
size: once
J: TRBJ1-3
V: TRBV28
CDR3: CASSLGTVLSGNTIYF
DNA: TGTGCCAGCAGTTTGGGTACCGTCCTCTCTGGAAACACCATATATTTT